This is a list of T cell receptor beta chains from one sample in a study of long-term antiretroviral therapy in people with HIV. The table came from immunoSEQ multiplex PCR; TCRdb's copy has only in-frame clones and leaves some out. The sample shows tens of thousands of clones, 60% to 85% of them seen only once. The specimen comprised unsorted PBMCs, sampled 2 years after starting antiretroviral therapy. The source of these receptors is a woman between 45 and 65 years old with HIV. Both conserved end residues are part of each CDR3. A D gene is named only where the DNA matches it firmly. For some rows the clone size is stated as once, few or many, or as a class when expanded; others skip it.

V	D	size	J	CDR3	DNA
TRBV7-8	.	.	TRBJ1-4	CASSSTNEKLFF	TGTGCCAGCAGCTCAACTAATGAAAAACTGTTTTTT
TRBV4-1	.	once	TRBJ2-5	CASSSRPGDQETQYF	TGCGCCAGCAGCTCCCGCCCGGGGGACCAAGAGACCCAGTACTTC
TRBV7-9	.	.	TRBJ1-6	CASSPLNKGNSPLHF	TGTGCCAGCAGCCCCTTGAATAAAGGTAATTCACCCCTCCACTTT
TRBV5-1	.	.	TRBJ2-5	CASSPGQPEETQYF	TGCGCCAGCAGTCCCGGACAGCCTGAAGAGACCCAGTACTTC
TRBV14	.	.	TRBJ1-1	CASSRAFEAFF	TGTGCCAGCAGCCGAGCTTTTGAAGCTTTCTTT
TRBV9	TRBD2	.	TRBJ2-3	CASSPQVGTSRGGRDTQYF	TGTGCCAGCAGCCCTCAAGTTGGGACTAGCCGAGGAGGAAGAGATACGCAGTATTTT
TRBV2	.	.	TRBJ2-7	CASSGYEQYF	TGTGCCAGCAGCGGCTACGAGCAGTACTTC
TRBV19	.	once	TRBJ2-3	CASRQVGGTDTQYF	TGTGCCAGCAGACAGGTCGGTGGGACAGATACGCAGTATTTT
TRBV11-3	.	few	TRBJ2-3	CASSLRRGSTDTQYF	TGTGCCAGCAGCTTACGTCGGGGAAGCACAGATACGCAGTATTTT
TRBV19	TRBD1	.	TRBJ1-4	CASSTRDRRGEKLFF	TGTGCCAGTAGTACTAGGGACAGAAGAGGAGAAAAACTGTTTTTT
TRBV5-1	TRBD1	.	TRBJ1-2	CASSYTGTEYGYTF	TGCGCCAGCAGCTATACCGGGACAGAGTATGGCTACACCTTC
TRBV19	.	few	TRBJ1-1	CASSLGQLMNTEAFF	TGTGCCAGTAGTCTCGGACAGCTCATGAACACTGAAGCTTTCTTT
TRBV19	TRBD1	.	TRBJ1-6	CASSMGTAYNSPLHF	TGTGCCAGTAGTATGGGGACAGCCTATAATTCACCCCTCCACTTT
TRBV9	TRBD2	.	TRBJ2-3	CASSVRPSGGTDTQYF	TGTGCCAGCAGCGTTCGTCCTAGCGGAGGCACAGATACGCAGTATTTT
TRBV19	TRBD1	.	TRBJ1-1	CASRTAGTENTEAFF	TGTGCCAGTCGAACAGCCGGGACAGAGAACACTGAAGCTTTCTTT
TRBV9	.	few	TRBJ2-7	CASSVGPSSYEQYF	TGTGCCAGCAGCGTAGGACCGAGTTCCTACGAGCAGTACTTC
TRBV5-1	.	.	TRBJ2-1	CASSFQVEKEQFF	TGCGCCAGCAGCTTTCAGGTGGAGAAAGAGCAGTTCTTC
TRBV5-1	TRBD1	.	TRBJ2-6	CASSWGTDPGSGANVLTF	TGCGCCAGCAGTTGGGGGACAGACCCCGGCTCTGGGGCCAACGTCCTGACTTTC
TRBV4-1	.	.	TRBJ1-1	CASSQVGSEAFF	TGCGCCAGCAGCCAAGTGGGATCTGAAGCTTTCTTT
TRBV5-5	.	.	TRBJ1-1	CASSLVLRGGQKAFF	TGTGCCAGCAGCTTGGTCCTCCGGGGAGGCCAAAAAGCTTTCTTT
TRBV29-1	.	.	TRBJ2-7	CSVGSGYEQYF	TGCAGCGTTGGGTCCGGCTACGAGCAGTACTTC